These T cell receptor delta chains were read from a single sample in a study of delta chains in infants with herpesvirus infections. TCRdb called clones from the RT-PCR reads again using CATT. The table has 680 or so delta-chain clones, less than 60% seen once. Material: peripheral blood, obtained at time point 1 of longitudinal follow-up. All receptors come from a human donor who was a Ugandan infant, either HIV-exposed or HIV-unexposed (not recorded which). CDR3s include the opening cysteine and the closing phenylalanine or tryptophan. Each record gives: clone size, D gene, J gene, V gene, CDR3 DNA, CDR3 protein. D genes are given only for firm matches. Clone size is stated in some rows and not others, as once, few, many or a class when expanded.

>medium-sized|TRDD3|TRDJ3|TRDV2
TGTGCCTGTGACACTACTGGGGGATCCTGGGACACCCGACAGATGTTTTTC
CACDTTGGSWDTRQMFF
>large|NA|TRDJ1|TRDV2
TGTGCCTGTGACACCTGGGGGACCGATAAACTCATCTTT
CACDTWGTDKLIF
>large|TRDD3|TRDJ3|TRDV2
TGTGCCTGTGACACTGGGGGATACGCCTCCTGGGACACCCGACAGATGTTTTTC
CACDTGGYASWDTRQMFF
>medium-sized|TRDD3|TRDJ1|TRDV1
TGTGCTCTTGGGGAAGGCCGGGCCTACAAGCTGGGGGATCCATTCGCTGGTAAACTCATCTTT
CALGEGRAYKLGDPFAGKLIF
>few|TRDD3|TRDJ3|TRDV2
TGTGCCTGTGACACCCTTACTGGGGGATACTCCTGGGACACCCGACAGATGTTTTTC
CACDTLTGGYSWDTRQMFF
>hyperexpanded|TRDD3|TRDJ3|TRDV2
TGTGCCTGTGACGTACTGGGGGAAAACTCCTGGGACACCCGACAGATGTTTTTC
CACDVLGENSWDTRQMFF
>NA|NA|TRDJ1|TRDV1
TGTGCTCGTGGGGAAAAATCCGAAACTACTGCCAAGTACACCGATAAACTCATCTTT
CARGEKSETTAKYTDKLIF
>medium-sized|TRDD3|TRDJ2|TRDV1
TGTGCTCTTGGGGAACTCCCCACCTATCATCCGGGGATACTGGCGGCACAACTCTTCTTT
CALGELPTYHPGILAAQLFF
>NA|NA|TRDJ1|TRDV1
TGTGCTCTTGGGGAACATAGACCCCTACGGGTACTGGGACCTACCGATAAACTCATCTTT
CALGEHRPLRVLGPTDKLIF
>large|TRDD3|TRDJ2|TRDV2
TGTGCCTGTGACACCTGGGGGATGACAGCACAACTCTTCTTT
CACDTWGMTAQLFF
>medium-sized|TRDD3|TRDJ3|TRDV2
TGTGCCTGTGACCCCGTACTGGGGGATCGCCGGGACACCCGACAGATGTTTTTC
CACDPVLGDRRDTRQMFF
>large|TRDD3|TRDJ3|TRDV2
TGTGCCTGTGACACCGTACTGGGGGATTATAGCTCCTGGGACACCCGACAGATGTTTTTC
CACDTVLGDYSSWDTRQMFF
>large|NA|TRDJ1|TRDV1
TGTGCTCTTGGGGACCTCTTTCCCGGGGGTTTTTACACCGATAAACTCATCTTT
CALGDLFPGGFYTDKLIF
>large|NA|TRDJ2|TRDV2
TGTGCCTGTGACCCAGTACTGGGAACAGCACAACTCTTCTTT
CACDPVLGTAQLFF
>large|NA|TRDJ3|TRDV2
TGTGCCTGTGACACTGTGGGGCCCTCCCATCCCTGGGACACCCGACAGATGTTTTTC
CACDTVGPSHPWDTRQMFF
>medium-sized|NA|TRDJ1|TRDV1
TGTGCTCTTGGGGAACTCCACATACTGTCCATCCTACAGGGGTCCACCGATAAACTCATCTTT
CALGELHILSILQGSTDKLIF
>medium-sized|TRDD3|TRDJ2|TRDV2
TGTGCCTGTGACACCGTGGGGGATACAGCACAACTCTTCTTT
CACDTVGDTAQLFF
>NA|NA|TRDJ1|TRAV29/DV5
TGTGCAGCAACTGCACGCCCTATGCTGGCCTATCACACCGATAAACTCATCTTT
CAATARPMLAYHTDKLIF
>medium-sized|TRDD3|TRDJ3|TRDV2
TGTGCCTGTGACATGGTGGGGGACTCCTGGGACACCCGACAGATGTTTTTC
CACDMVGDSWDTRQMFF
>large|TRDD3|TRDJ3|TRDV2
TGTGCCTGTGACACCCTGGGAGTTGGGGGAAAGAGCTCCTGGGACACCCGACAGATGTTTTTC
CACDTLGVGGKSSWDTRQMFF
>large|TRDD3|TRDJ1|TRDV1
TGTGCTCTTGGGGGGGGTTGCGATCACTGGGGAGAGTCCGATAAACTCATCTTT
CALGGGCDHWGESDKLIF
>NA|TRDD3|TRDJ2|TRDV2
TGTGCCTGTGACGTACTGGGGGATAAAAATTTGACAGCACAACTCTTCTTT
CACDVLGDKNLTAQLFF
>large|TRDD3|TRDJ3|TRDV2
TGTGCCTGTGACAGTACTGGGGGCTCCTGGGACACCCGACAGATGTTTTTC
CACDSTGGSWDTRQMFF
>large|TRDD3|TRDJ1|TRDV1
TGTGCTCTTGGGGACGTATTATCTGGGGGAGGAACCGATAAACTCATCTTT
CALGDVLSGGGTDKLIF
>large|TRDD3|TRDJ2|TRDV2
TGTGCCTGTGACCCCTGGGGGTCCTTGACAGCACAACTCTTCTTT
CACDPWGSLTAQLFF
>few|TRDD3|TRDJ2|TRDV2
TGTGCCTGTGACACCGTACTGGGGGATACGACAGCACAACTCTTCTTT
CACDTVLGDTTAQLFF
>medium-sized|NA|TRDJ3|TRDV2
TGTGCCTGTGACATTACCGGCGGATCCTGGGACACCCGACAGATGTTTTTC
CACDITGGSWDTRQMFF
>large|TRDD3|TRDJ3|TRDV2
TGTGCCTGTGACTGGGGGAGCTCCTGGGACACCCGACAGATGTTTTTC
CACDWGSSWDTRQMFF
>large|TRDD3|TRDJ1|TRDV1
TGTGCTCTTGGGGCCCTTTCCAAGCACTGGGGGATATGGTCCGATAAACTCATCTTT
CALGALSKHWGIWSDKLIF
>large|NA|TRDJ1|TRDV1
TGTGCTCTTGGGAAGGGGTCCCCCACGTACACCGATAAACTCATCTTT
CALGKGSPTYTDKLIF
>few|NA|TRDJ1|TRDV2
TGTGCCTGTGTCGCCCGGTTCGACGATAAACTCATCTTT
CACVARFDDKLIF
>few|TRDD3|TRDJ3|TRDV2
TGTGCCTGTGACACCTGGGGGAGCCAAAGCTCCTGGGACACCCGACAGATGTTTTTC
CACDTWGSQSSWDTRQMFF
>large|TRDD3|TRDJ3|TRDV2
TGTGCCTGTGACACCGGTGGGGGATACGGGCCCTCCTGGGACACCCGACAGATGTTTTTC
CACDTGGGYGPSWDTRQMFF
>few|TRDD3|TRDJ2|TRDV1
TGTGCTCTTGGGGAACTTTGCCCTCCTCGGACTGGGGGATACGCAACGGCTTTGACAGCACAACTCTTCTTT
CALGELCPPRTGGYATALTAQLFF
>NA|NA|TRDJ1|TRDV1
TGTGCTCTTGGGGAATCCCCTCGGGGGGACAAACCACGACCGTACACCGATAAACTCATCTTT
CALGESPRGDKPRPYTDKLIF
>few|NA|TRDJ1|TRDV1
TGTGCTCTTGGGGAACTGTCTAAAATCAAGAGACTCCGCCTCATCTTT
CALGELSKIKRLRLIF
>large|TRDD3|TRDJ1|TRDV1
TGTGCTCTTGGGGAACCAAGAGCTTTCCTACACTACACTGGGGGACCATCCGATAAACTCATCTTT
CALGEPRAFLHYTGGPSDKLIF
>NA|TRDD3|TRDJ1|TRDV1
TGTGCTCTTGGGGTCCCTCCCTTAGCGTCGTACTGGGGGATTCCGTTTAAACTCATCTTT
CALGVPPLASYWGIPFKLIF
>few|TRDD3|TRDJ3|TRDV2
TGTGCCTGTGACACTACTGGGGGATACGCCAGCTCCTGGGACACCCGACAGATGTTTTTC
CACDTTGGYASSWDTRQMFF
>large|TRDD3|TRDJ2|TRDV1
TGTGCTCTTGGGGAACTAAGGATTCCGACCATACGTCTGGGGGGTGATTTGACAGCACAACTCTTCTTT
CALGELRIPTIRLGGDLTAQLFF